This T cell receptor beta chain derives from a study of blood T cell repertoires in COVID-19. About the study: Sites in the United States, Italy and Spain provided acute and convalescent COVID-19 samples. In each case, the material was cDNA or gDNA derived from T cells, B-cell-depleted T cells, or PBMCs.

CDR1 and CDR2 from the germline V gene are LGHNA and YNFKEQ. The V and J ends lost 0 bases and 4 bases respectively, with 9 bases between them. The length of the CDR3 is 14 residues. Sequenced by immunoSEQ multiplex PCR; TCRdb stores in-frame clones only, minus some. The data show over 100,000 clones, around nine tenths seen once. This TCR was recovered from a middle-aged man with acute or convalescent COVID-19. The chain combines TRBV4-2 with TRBJ1-2; D ambiguous. Input material: peripheral blood. CDR3 sequence (DNA): TGTGCCAGCAGCCAAGATCCCGAGATCTATGGCTACACCTTC. Translated, it gives CASSQDPEIYGYTF.